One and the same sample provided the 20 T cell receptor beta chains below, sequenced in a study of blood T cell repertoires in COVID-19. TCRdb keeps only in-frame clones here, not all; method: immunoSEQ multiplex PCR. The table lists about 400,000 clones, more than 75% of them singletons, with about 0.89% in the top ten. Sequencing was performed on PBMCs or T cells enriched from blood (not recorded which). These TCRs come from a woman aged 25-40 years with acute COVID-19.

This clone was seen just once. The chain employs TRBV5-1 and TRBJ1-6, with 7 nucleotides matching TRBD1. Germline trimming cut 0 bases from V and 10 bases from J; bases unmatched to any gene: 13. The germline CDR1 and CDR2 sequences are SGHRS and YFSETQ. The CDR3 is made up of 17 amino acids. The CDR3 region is CASSLDYWQGVDSPLHF. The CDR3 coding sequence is TGCGCCAGCAGCTTGGATTACTGGCAGGGGGTTGACTCACCCCTCCACTTT.

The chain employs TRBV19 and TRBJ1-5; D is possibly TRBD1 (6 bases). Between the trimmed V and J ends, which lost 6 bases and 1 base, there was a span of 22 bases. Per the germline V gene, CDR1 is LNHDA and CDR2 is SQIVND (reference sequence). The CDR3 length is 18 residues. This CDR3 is CASSEIQGISWSNQPQHF. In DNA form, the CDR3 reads TGTGCCAGTAGCGAGATTCAGGGGATTTCGTGGAGCAATCAGCCCCAGCATTTT.

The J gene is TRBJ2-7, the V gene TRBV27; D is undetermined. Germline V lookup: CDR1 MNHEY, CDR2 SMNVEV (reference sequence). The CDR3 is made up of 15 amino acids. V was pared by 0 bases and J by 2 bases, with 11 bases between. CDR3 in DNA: TGTGCCAGCAGTTTATCGCGCGGCGGAGCCTACGAGCAGTACTTC. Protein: CASSLSRGGAYEQYF.

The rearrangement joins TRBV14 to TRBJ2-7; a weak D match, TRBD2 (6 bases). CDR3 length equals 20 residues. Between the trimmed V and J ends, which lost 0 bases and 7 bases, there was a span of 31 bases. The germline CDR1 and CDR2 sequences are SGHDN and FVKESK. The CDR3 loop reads CASSQDFSPGRATGVGEQYF. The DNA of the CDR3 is TGTGCCAGCAGCCAAGATTTTAGCCCGGGAAGGGCAACGGGGGTGGGGGAGCAGTACTTC.

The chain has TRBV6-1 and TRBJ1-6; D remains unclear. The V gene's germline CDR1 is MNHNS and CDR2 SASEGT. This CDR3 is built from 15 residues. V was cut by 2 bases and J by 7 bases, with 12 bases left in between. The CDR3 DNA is TGTGCCAGCAGTGAATCGTGGTCAACAAATTCACCCCTCCACTTT. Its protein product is CASSESWSTNSPLHF.

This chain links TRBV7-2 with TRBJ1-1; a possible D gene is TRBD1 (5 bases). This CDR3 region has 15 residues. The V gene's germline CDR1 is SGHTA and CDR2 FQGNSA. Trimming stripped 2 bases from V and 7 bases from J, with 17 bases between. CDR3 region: CASSLLTGSLSEAFF. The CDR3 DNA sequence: TGTGCCAGCAGCTTATTAACAGGCTCCTTAAGTGAAGCTTTCTTT.

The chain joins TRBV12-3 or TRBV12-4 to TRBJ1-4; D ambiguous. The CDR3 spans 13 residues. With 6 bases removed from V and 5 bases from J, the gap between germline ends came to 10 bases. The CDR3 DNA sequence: TGTGCCAGCAGCTCTGGGCTAAATGAAAAACTGTTTTTT. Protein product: CASSSGLNEKLFF.

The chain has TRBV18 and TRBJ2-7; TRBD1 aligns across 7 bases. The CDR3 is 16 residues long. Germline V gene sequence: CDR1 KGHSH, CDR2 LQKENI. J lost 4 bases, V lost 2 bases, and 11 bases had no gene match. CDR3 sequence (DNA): TGTGCCAGCTCACCAACTGAGAGGGGGCCTTTGTACGAGCAGTACTTC. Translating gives CASSPTERGPLYEQYF.

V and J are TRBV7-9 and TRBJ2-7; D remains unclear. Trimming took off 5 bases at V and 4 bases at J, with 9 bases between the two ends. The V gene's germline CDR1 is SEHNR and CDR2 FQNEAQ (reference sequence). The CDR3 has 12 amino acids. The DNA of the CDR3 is TGTGCCAGCAGCGTACTCCTTTACGAGCAGTACTTC. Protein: CASSVLLYEQYF.

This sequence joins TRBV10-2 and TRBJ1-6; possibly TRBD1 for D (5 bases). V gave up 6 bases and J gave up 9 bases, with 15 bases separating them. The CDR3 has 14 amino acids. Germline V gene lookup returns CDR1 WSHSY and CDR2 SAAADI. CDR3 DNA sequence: TGCGCCAGCAGAGACCTTAATCAGGGTTCACCCCTCCACTTT. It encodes CASRDLNQGSPLHF.

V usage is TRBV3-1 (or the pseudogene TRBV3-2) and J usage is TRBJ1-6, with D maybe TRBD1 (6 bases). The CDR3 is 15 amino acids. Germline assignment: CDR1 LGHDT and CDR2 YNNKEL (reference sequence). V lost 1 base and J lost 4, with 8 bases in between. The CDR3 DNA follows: TGTGCCAGCAGCCAAGTCGGACAGTATAATTCACCCCTCCACTTT. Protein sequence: CASSQVGQYNSPLHF.

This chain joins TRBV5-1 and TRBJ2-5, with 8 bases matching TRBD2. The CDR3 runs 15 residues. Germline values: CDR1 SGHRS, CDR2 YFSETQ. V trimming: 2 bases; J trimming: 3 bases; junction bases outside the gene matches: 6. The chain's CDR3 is CASSFVVAGKETQYF. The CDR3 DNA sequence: TGCGCCAGCAGCTTCGTGGTAGCGGGGAAAGAGACCCAGTACTTC.

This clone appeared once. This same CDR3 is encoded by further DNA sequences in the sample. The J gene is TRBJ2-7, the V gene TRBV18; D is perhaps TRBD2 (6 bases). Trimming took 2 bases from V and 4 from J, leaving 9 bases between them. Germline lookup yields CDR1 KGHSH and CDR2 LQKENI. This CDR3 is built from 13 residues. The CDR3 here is CASSPGAGYEQYF. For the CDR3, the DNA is TGTGCCAGCTCACCAGGGGCGGGATACGAGCAGTACTTC.

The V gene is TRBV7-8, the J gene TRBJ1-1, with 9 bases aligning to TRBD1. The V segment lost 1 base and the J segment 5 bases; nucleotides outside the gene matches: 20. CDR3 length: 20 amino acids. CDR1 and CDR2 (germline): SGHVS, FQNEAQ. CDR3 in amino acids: CASSLGLLSSTGGGRTEAFF. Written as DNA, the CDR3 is TGTGCCAGCAGCTTAGGCCTCCTATCCTCGACAGGGGGAGGAAGGACTGAAGCTTTCTTT.

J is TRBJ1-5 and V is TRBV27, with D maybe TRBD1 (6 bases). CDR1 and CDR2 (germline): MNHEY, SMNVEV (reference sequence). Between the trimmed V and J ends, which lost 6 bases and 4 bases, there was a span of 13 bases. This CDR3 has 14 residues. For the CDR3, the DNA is TGTGCCAGCAGCGACAGGTTCTCGAATCAGCCCCAGCATTTT. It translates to CASSDRFSNQPQHF.

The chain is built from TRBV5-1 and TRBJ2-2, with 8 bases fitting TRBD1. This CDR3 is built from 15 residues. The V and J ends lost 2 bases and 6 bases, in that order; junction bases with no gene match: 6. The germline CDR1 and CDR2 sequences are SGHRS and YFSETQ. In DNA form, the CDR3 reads TGCGCCAGCAGCTTTAGACAGGGACAGGCCGGGGAGCTGTTTTTT. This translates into CASSFRQGQAGELFF.

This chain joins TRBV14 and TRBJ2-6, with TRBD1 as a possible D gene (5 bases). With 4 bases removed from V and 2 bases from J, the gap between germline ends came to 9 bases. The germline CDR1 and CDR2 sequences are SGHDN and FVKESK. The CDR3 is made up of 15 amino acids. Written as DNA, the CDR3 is TGTGCCAGCAGCCGATTCAGGGCTGGGGCCAACGTCCTGACTTTC. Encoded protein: CASSRFRAGANVLTF.

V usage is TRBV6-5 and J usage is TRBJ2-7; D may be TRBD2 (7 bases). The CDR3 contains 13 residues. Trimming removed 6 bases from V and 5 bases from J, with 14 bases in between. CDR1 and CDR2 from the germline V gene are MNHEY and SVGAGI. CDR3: CASRRGGGDEQYF. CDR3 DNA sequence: TGTGCCAGCAGGAGGGGGGGCGGCGACGAGCAGTACTTC.

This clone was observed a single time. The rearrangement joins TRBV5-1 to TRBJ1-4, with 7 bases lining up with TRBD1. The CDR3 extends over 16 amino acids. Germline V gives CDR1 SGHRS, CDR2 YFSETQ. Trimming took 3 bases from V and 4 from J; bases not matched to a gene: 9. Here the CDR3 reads CASSSSGTASNEKLFF. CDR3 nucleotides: TGCGCCAGCAGCTCTTCAGGGACAGCGAGTAATGAAAAACTGTTTTTT.

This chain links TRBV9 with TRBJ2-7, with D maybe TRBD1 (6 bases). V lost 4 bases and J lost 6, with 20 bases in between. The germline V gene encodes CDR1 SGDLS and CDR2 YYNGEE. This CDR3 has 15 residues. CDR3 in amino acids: CASSPTGLGSSEQYF. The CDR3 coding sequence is TGTGCCAGCAGCCCAACAGGGCTGGGGTCGAGCGAGCAGTACTTC.